The 32 T cell receptor beta chains listed next were all sequenced from one sample in a study of blood T cell repertoires in COVID-19. Measured with immunoSEQ multiplex PCR; TCRdb has only the in-frame clones, and not every one. The top ten hold about 10% of the sample, which has over 95,000 clones, roughly 76% seen once. Sequencing was done on a sample of peripheral blood. All receptors derive from a human donor in a cohort sampled during active COVID-19.

The chain is built from TRBV3-1 (or the pseudogene TRBV3-2) and TRBJ1-2; possibly TRBD1 for D (6 bases). The CDR3 has 12 residues. V was shortened by 4 bases and J by 7 bases, with 10 bases between the two germline ends. The germline CDR1 and CDR2 sequences are LGHDT and YNNKEL (reference sequence). The CDR3 DNA is TGTGCCAGCAGCCCAGGGGAGAGTGGCTACACCTTC. It codes for CASSPGESGYTF.

This chain links TRBV19 with TRBJ2-6; 12 bases match TRBD1. CDR3 length equals 17 residues. Germline CDR1 is LNHDA and CDR2 is SQIVND (reference sequence). V was pared by 5 bases and J by 1 base, with 3 bases of the junction left unmatched. Written as DNA, the CDR3 is TGTGCCAGTAGTCCGGGACAGGGGGCGTCTGGGGCCAACGTCCTGACTTTC. Translation gives CASSPGQGASGANVLTF.

The V and J genes are TRBV5-4 and TRBJ2-1, with a weak D call TRBD1 (5 bases). Germline values: CDR1 SGHNT, CDR2 YYREEE (reference sequence). The V gene lost 4 bases and the J gene lost 1 base, with 9 bases spanning the gap. CDR3 length: 14 amino acids. The DNA for the CDR3 is TGTGCCAGCAGCCCCAGGGTTTCCTACAATGAGCAGTTCTTC. This gives the protein CASSPRVSYNEQFF.

This rearrangement joins TRBV7-6 to TRBJ2-7, with 9 bases that match TRBD2. V trimming: 0 bases; J trimming: 2 bases; junction bases outside the gene matches: 5. The CDR3 loop spans 16 amino acids. Per germline, CDR1 SGHVS and CDR2 FNYEAQ. The CDR3 coding sequence is TGTGCCAGCAGCTTAGCGGCTAGCGGGACAACCTACGAGCAGTACTTC. It specifies CASSLAASGTTYEQYF.

The rearrangement links TRBV12-3 or TRBV12-4 to TRBJ1-5, with 7 positions matching TRBD1. CDR3 length: 13 residues. V shed 7 bases and J 6 bases; nucleotides not matched to a gene: 6. The CDR3 DNA is TGTGCCAGCAAACGGGACAGTCCTCAGCCCCAGCATTTT. The encoded protein is CASKRDSPQPQHF.

The chain is built from TRBV9 and TRBJ2-7; 8 bases map to TRBD2. Germline CDR1 is SGDLS and CDR2 is YYNGEE. The trim removed 3 bases at V and 2 bases at J, leaving 10 bases unmatched. This CDR3 is 16 amino acids long. The CDR3, as DNA: TGTGCCAGCAGCGGAGAAAATAGCGGGGAAACCTACGAGCAGTACTTC. It encodes CASSGENSGETYEQYF.

DNA for the CDR3: TGCGCCAGCAGCCGTGGGGAACAGGGTGGCGAAAAACTGTTTTTT. This gives the protein CASSRGEQGGEKLFF. The chain uses TRBV4-1 and TRBJ1-4; tentative D call: TRBD1 (6 bases). The length of the CDR3 is 15 residues. Trimming cost V 4 bases and J 8 bases, with 17 bases left between them. Germline V gene lookup returns CDR1 MGHRA and CDR2 YSYEKL.

This clone was seen a few times. The chain employs TRBV5-1 and TRBJ2-7; the D gene is possibly TRBD2 (7 bases). CDR3 length equals 15 residues. CDR1 is SGHRS, CDR2 YFSETQ, per germline. V was cut by 0 bases and J by 6 bases, with 16 bases left in between. CDR3 DNA: TGCGCCAGCAGCTTGGTATTCCAAGGGGGGGGCGAGCAGTACTTC. As protein: CASSLVFQGGGEQYF. Drawing the rest from reference TRBV5-1 and TRBJ2-7, the complete variable domain is KAGVTQTPRYLIKTRGQQVTLSCSPISGHRSVSWYQQTPGQGLQFLFEYFSETQRNKGNFPGRFSGRQFSNSRSEMNVSTLELGDSALYLCASSLVFQGGGEQYFGPGTRLTVT.

The chain joins TRBV20-1 to TRBJ1-2; maybe TRBD1 (6 bases). CDR1 and CDR2 (germline): DFQATT, SNEGSKA (reference sequence). The CDR3 sequence is 14 residues long. With 3 bases removed from V and 0 bases from J, the gap between germline ends came to 11 bases. CDR3 amino acids: CSASRQVPNYGYTF. The CDR3 DNA reads as TGCAGTGCTAGTAGACAGGTACCTAACTATGGCTACACCTTC.

V and J are TRBV7-2 and TRBJ1-1; 11 bases are a match to TRBD1. There are 14 residues in the CDR3. After removal of 3 bases from V and 4 bases from J, the junction contained 1 base not matched to a gene. The germline V gene has CDR1 SGHTA and CDR2 FQGNSA. The CDR3 sequence is CASSFGTGGTEAFF. The CDR3 DNA is TGTGCCAGCAGCTTCGGGACAGGGGGCACTGAAGCTTTCTTT.

This clone has a single count. The chain couples TRBV7-2 to TRBJ1-6, with 8 nucleotides matching TRBD1. This CDR3 is built from 14 residues. Germline CDR1 reads SGHTA; CDR2 reads FQGNSA. Unmatched junction bases numbered 7, after V lost 5 bases and J lost 10 bases. Here the CDR3 DNA reads TGTGCCAGCAGCACCAGGGGGCCTAGGTCACCCCTCCACTTT. Translation gives CASSTRGPRSPLHF.

This clone was counted a single time. V usage is TRBV7-6 and J usage is TRBJ2-5; TRBD1 aligns across 7 bases. CDR1 SGHVS and CDR2 FNYEAQ come from the germline V gene. Unmatched junction bases numbered 6, after V lost 3 bases and J lost 2 bases. CDR3 length: 15 residues. The DNA for the CDR3 is TGTGCCAGCAGCTTCTATGGGACAGCTCAAGAGACCCAGTACTTC. This encodes CASSFYGTAQETQYF.

J is TRBJ1-5 and V is TRBV6-2 or TRBV6-3; D unresolved. Germline CDR1 reads MNHEY; CDR2 reads SVGEGT. Trimming removed 2 bases at V and 2 bases at J, with 10 bases between. The CDR3 loop spans 15 amino acids. CDR3 residues: CASSYSRGGNQPQHF. CDR3 nucleotides: TGTGCCAGCAGTTACAGCCGCGGGGGCAATCAGCCCCAGCATTTT.

This sequence joins TRBV7-9 and TRBJ2-1; D not certain. The CDR3 extends over 12 amino acids. With 1 base removed from V and 6 bases from J, the gap between germline ends came to 4 bases. Looked up from germline, CDR1 is SEHNR and CDR2 is FQNEAQ (reference sequence). In DNA, the CDR3 is TGTGCCAGCAGCTTAGACTTCAATGAGCAGTTCTTC. Protein product: CASSLDFNEQFF.

This clone is a singleton in its sample. The rearrangement uses TRBV28 and TRBJ1-2; possibly TRBD1 for D (6 bases). CDR3 length: 12 residues. CDR1 and CDR2 from the germline V gene are MDHEN and SYDVKM. Trimming left V 6 bases short and J 9 bases short, with 14 bases between. Here the CDR3 DNA reads TGTGCCAGCAGCCGAGGACAGTGGAGCTACACCTTC. This gives the protein CASSRGQWSYTF.

V gene TRBV7-6 combines with J gene TRBJ1-2; TRBD1 aligns across 9 bases. Germline V CDR1 and CDR2: SGHVS, FNYEAQ. This CDR3 spans 15 amino acids. The V gene end was trimmed by 0 bases and the J gene end by 7 bases; junction bases not matched to a gene: 6. The CDR3 nucleotides read TGTGCCAGCAGCTTAGCACCGGGACAGGGCGGTGGCTACACCTTC. The encoded protein is CASSLAPGQGGGYTF.

This chain links TRBV27 with TRBJ2-7, with 8 bases lining up with TRBD1. Germline values: CDR1 MNHEY, CDR2 SMNVEV (reference sequence). Losses at the gene ends were 3 bases for V and 0 bases for J; bases not matched to a gene: 4. The CDR3 is 15 amino acids. This chain's CDR3 is CASSFGQGSSYEQYF. In DNA form, the CDR3 reads TGTGCCAGCAGTTTCGGACAGGGCAGCTCCTACGAGCAGTACTTC.

The chain joins TRBV9 to TRBJ1-2; weak D call: TRBD1 (5 bases). The CDR3 spans 13 residues. V gave up 2 bases and J gave up 4 bases, with 9 bases separating them. Per the germline V gene, CDR1 is SGDLS and CDR2 is YYNGEE. In DNA form, the CDR3 reads TGTGCCAGCAGCGTTCAGGGTTCCTATGGCTACACCTTC. It specifies CASSVQGSYGYTF.

This chain uses TRBV4-3 with TRBJ1-2; 8 nucleotides line up with TRBD1. V shed 2 bases, J shed 1 base, and the junction held 9 bases outside the gene matches. CDR3 length equals 17 residues. Per germline, CDR1 LGHNA and CDR2 YSLEER. The CDR3 protein is CASSQSIPGQGNYGYTF. CDR3 coding DNA: TGCGCCAGCAGCCAATCTATTCCCGGACAGGGTAACTATGGCTACACCTTC.

The chain is built from TRBV5-6 and TRBJ2-7; 14 bases map to TRBD2. Germline CDR1 and CDR2: SGHDT and YYEEEE. The CDR3 has 17 residues. Losses at the gene ends were 3 bases for V and 6 bases for J; bases not matched to a gene: 11. CDR3 DNA sequence: TGTGCCAGCAGCTCCCCTCACCAGGGACTAGCGGGAGTCGAGCAGTACTTC. Its translation: CASSSPHQGLAGVEQYF. Variable domain in full (rest from reference TRBV5-6 and TRBJ2-7): DAGVTQSPTHLIKTRGQQVTLRCSPKSGHDTVSWYQQALGQGPQFIFQYYEEEERQRGNFPDRFSGHQFPNYSSELNVNALLLGDSALYLCASSSPHQGLAGVEQYFGPGTRLTVT.

The CDR3 sequence: CASGGGLETQYF. DNA for the CDR3: TGTGCCAGCGGGGGGGGCCTGGAGACCCAGTACTTC. The J gene is TRBJ2-5, the V gene TRBV6-5; a possible D gene is TRBD2 (7 bases). Trimming removed 8 bases at V and 5 bases at J, with 12 bases between. The CDR3 extends over 12 amino acids. The germline V gene has CDR1 MNHEY and CDR2 SVGAGI.

This clone was observed many times. The chain combines TRBV9 with TRBJ2-6, with 7 bases matching TRBD1. V trimming: 2 bases; J trimming: 0 bases; junction bases outside the gene matches: 8. Germline values: CDR1 SGDLS, CDR2 YYNGEE. The CDR3 has 18 amino acids. The CDR3 DNA sequence: TGTGCCAGCAGCGTCAGACAGGGATCGGGCTCTGGGGCCAACGTCCTGACTTTC. Protein: CASSVRQGSGSGANVLTF. Using reference TRBV9 and TRBJ2-6 for the parts outside the CDR3, the full variable domain is DSGVTQTPKHLITATGQRVTLRCSPRSGDLSVYWYQQSLDQGLQFLIQYYNGEERAKGNILERFSAQQFPDLHSELNLSSLELGDSALYFCASSVRQGSGSGANVLTFGAGSRLTVL.

This chain connects TRBV5-6 to TRBJ1-5; 7 bases align to TRBD1. The CDR3 totals 13 residues. Germline CDR1 SGHDT, CDR2 YYEEEE. Unmatched junction bases numbered 1, after V lost 2 bases and J lost 5 bases. As DNA, the CDR3 is TGTGCCAGCAGCTTTGACAGGGATCAGCCCCAGCATTTT. It codes for CASSFDRDQPQHF. Together with reference TRBV5-6 and TRBJ1-5, the CDR3 gives the full variable domain: DAGVTQSPTHLIKTRGQQVTLRCSPKSGHDTVSWYQQALGQGPQFIFQYYEEEERQRGNFPDRFSGHQFPNYSSELNVNALLLGDSALYLCASSFDRDQPQHFGDGTRLSIL.

This rearrangement joins TRBV6-6 to TRBJ1-5; TRBD1 matches at 9 bases. V lost 4 bases and J lost 7; bases outside the gene matches: 11. Germline V CDR1 and CDR2: MNHNY, SVGAGI (reference sequence). The length of the CDR3 is 16 residues. DNA for the CDR3: TGTGCCAGCAGTTCCACGACAGGGGGAACGGGCCAGCCCCAGCATTTT. Its protein is CASSSTTGGTGQPQHF.

CDR3 nucleotides: TGTGCCAGCAGCCAGAGGGGGGGTGGCGGGAGTAACTATGGCTACACCTTC. It yields the protein CASSQRGGGGSNYGYTF. This sequence joins TRBV7-2 and TRBJ1-2, with D perhaps TRBD1 (6 bases). Germline assignment: CDR1 SGHTA and CDR2 FQGNSA. The CDR3 totals 17 residues. V was pared by 5 bases and J by 1 base, with 20 bases between.

The chain links TRBV2 to TRBJ1-5; maybe TRBD1 (6 bases). V was trimmed by 6 bases and J by 0 bases, leaving 12 bases between them. The V gene's germline CDR1 is SNHLY and CDR2 FYNNEI. This CDR3 is built from 15 residues. The CDR3 is CASSGQSHSNQPQHF. CDR3 nucleotides: TGTGCCAGCAGCGGACAGTCCCATAGCAATCAGCCCCAGCATTTT.

The gene calls are TRBV11-2 and TRBJ2-7; TRBD2 aligns across 7 bases. The length of the CDR3 is 12 residues. Germline V gene data show CDR1 as SGHAT and CDR2 as FQNNGV. J lost 9 bases, V lost 0 bases, and 2 bases had no gene match. CDR3 sequence (DNA): TGTGCCAGCAGCTTAGATCGCGGGGGGCAGTACTTC. Residues: CASSLDRGGQYF.

DNA for the CDR3: TGCGCCAGCAGCCAAACAGGGGGGGGCGAAAAACTGTTTTTT. It encodes CASSQTGGGEKLFF. This chain connects TRBV5-1 to TRBJ1-4; TRBD1 agrees at 8 bases. The CDR3 runs to 14 residues. Germline V CDR1 and CDR2: SGHRS, YFSETQ. The J segment lost 8 bases and the V segment lost 4 bases, leaving 7 bases of the junction unmatched.

V is TRBV5-1 and J is TRBJ1-2; 9 nucleotides match TRBD1. Germline assignment: CDR1 SGHRS and CDR2 YFSETQ. The CDR3 is made up of 14 amino acids. V lost 4 bases to trimming and J lost 2 bases; unmatched junction nucleotides: 3. This CDR3 reads CASSGGTGNYGYTF. The CDR3 DNA sequence: TGCGCCAGCAGCGGTGGGACAGGGAACTATGGCTACACCTTC.

This chain links TRBV28 with TRBJ2-7, with TRBD2 as a possible D gene (6 bases). V was cut by 7 bases and J by 2 bases, with 15 bases left in between. The V gene's germline CDR1 is MDHEN and CDR2 SYDVKM. The CDR3 has 14 residues. The CDR3 coding sequence is TGTGCCAGCAAAAAGCGGGTCTTAACCTACGAGCAGTACTTC. Translation: CASKKRVLTYEQYF. Together with reference TRBV28 and TRBJ2-7, the CDR3 gives the full variable domain: DVKVTQSSRYLVKRTGEKVFLECVQDMDHENMFWYRQDPGLGLRLIYFSYDVKMKEKGDIPEGYSVSREKKERFSLILESASTNQTSMYLCASKKRVLTYEQYFGPGTRLTVT.

This clone was detected many times. The chain links TRBV27 to TRBJ1-3; weak D call: TRBD1 (6 bases). The CDR3 consists of 13 residues. The germline CDR1 and CDR2 sequences are MNHEY and SMNVEV (reference sequence). V gave up 8 bases and J gave up 0 bases, with 8 bases separating them. The CDR3 reads CASGQRSGNTIYF. DNA of the CDR3: TGTGCCAGCGGACAGCGCTCTGGAAACACCATATATTTT.

This clone was detected only once. The chain joins TRBV27 to TRBJ1-6, with a possible D match to TRBD1 (5 bases). CDR1 is MNHEY and CDR2 is SMNVEV in the germline V gene (reference sequence). Trimming shortened V by 8 bases and J by 9 bases, and 17 bases separated the two germline ends. The CDR3 loop spans 14 amino acids. CDR3 sequence: CASGLGQGGSPLHF. CDR3 bases: TGTGCCAGCGGCCTAGGCCAGGGTGGTTCACCCCTCCACTTT.